This TCR beta chain derives from a study of response to subunit inactivated influenza vaccine (dated by TCRdb to the late 2010s). Some background on the complete study: Deep quantitative profiling of the T cell receptor repertoire was used in the study to follow responses to a trivalent subunit inactivated influenza vaccine.

The table lists this clonotype with a few counts. Its antigen remains unidentified. No much larger clone exists at a distance of one base, and base qualities are not known. On the study overall, not on this receptor specifically: It was suggested by the authors that each seasonal influenza vaccination may recruit only a limited number of new T cells.

Receptor amplification or capture employed RT-PCR. The run used an Illumina HiSeq 2500. Using fastp trimming at Q25 and MiXCR clonotype assembly, TCRdb reanalyzed the public sequencing data and kept in-frame beta chains. CDR3 protein duplicates are merged, each entry listing the most common genes and DNA. This sample is represented by about 190,000 distinct CDR3 sequences; around 14% of them were singletons. About 26% of the sample belongs to the ten largest clones. Trimming costs V 6 bases and J 5 bases, and their ends lie 25 bases apart. The CDR3 measures 16 amino acids from cysteine to phenylalanine. Only the CDR3 portion is preserved as DNA: 48 bases, with reading frame beginning at the first base. According to the germline V gene, CDR1 reads SQVTM and CDR2 reads ANQGSEA.

The sequence is built from TRBV29-1 and TRBJ1-1, with TRBD1 tentatively as D gene (6 bases match). The sample consisted of CD8+ T cells sorted from PBMCs, taken approximately 5 days after vaccination. The receptor was derived from a man over 45 who received an inactivated influenza vaccine. Donor details come from another sample of the same person, matched by shared clones. CDR3 loop: CSVAGGLEPRGTEAFF. The sequenced DNA is TGCAGCGTGGCTGGGGGGCTGGAACCCCGGGGTACTGAAGCTTTCTTT.